The present T cell receptor (beta chain) was sequenced within a study of hypomethylating agent response in myelodysplastic syndrome. Study in general: Either azacitidine (about 75% of the 11) or decitabine (3 of 11) was given. Of these patients, about 6 responded (complete response or hematologic improvement) and a few did not.

Each sample had 350 to 400 ng DNA, as two 200 ng replicates, at survey resolution. The method was immunoSEQ multiplex PCR; TCRdb's version includes in-frame clones alone and lacks a portion of them. The sample contains 3,000 to 4,000 clones, around 87% of which appear only once. A remark on this clone: What it binds is not known.

Study-wide results and limits: Analysis covered a small cohort of just roughly ten patients.

The input for sequencing was bone marrow, taken before or after starting hypomethylating agent treatment for myelodysplastic syndrome (not recorded which). The source of this sequence is a human donor with myelodysplastic syndrome.

CDR3 region: CASSQEGNGEQFF. The CDR3 bases are TGCGCCAGCAGCCAAGAAGGGAATGGTGAGCAGTTCTTC. The chain recombines TRBV4-3 with TRBJ2-1, with D unresolved. V was clipped by 0 bases and J by 9 bases, with 9 bases between them. The length of the CDR3 is 13 residues. The germline CDR1 and CDR2 sequences are LGHNA and YSLEER.